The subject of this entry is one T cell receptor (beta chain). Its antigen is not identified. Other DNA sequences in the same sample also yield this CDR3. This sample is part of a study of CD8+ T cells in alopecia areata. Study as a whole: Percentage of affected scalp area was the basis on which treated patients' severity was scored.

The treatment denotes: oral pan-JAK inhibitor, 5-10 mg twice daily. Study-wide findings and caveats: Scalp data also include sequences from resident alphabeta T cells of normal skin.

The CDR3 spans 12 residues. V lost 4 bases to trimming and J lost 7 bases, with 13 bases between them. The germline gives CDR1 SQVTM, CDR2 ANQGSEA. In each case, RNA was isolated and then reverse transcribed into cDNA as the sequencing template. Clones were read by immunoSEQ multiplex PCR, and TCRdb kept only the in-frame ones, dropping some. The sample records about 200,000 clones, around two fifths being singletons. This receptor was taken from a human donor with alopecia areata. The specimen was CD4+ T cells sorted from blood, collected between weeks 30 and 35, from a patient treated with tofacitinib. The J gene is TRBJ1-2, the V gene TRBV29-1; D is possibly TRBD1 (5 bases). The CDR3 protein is CSVVGGGGGYTF. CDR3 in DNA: TGCAGCGTTGTCGGGGGAGGAGGTGGCTACACCTTC. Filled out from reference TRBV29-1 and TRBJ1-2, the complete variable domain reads SAVISQKPSRDICQRGTSLTIQCQVDSQVTMMFWYRQQPGQSLTLIATANQGSEATYESGFVIDKFPISRPNLTFSTLTVSNMSPEDSSIYLCSVVGGGGGYTFGSGTRLTVV.